Following are 2 T cell receptor beta chains from one sample sequenced in a study of blood T cell repertoires in COVID-19. Method: immunoSEQ multiplex PCR; TCRdb's copy keeps in-frame clones and lacks some. The data hold about 64,000 clones, with approximately 85% observed a single time. Material: peripheral blood. Source of these receptors: a woman between 55 and 75 years old with COVID-19, enrolled during active disease.

CDR3 sequence: CASSQEGRLAGFNEQFF. CDR3 nucleotide sequence: TGTGCCAGCAGCCAAGAAGGTCGGCTAGCGGGATTCAATGAGCAGTTCTTC. The chain links TRBV14 to TRBJ2-1; 9 bases map to TRBD2. Trimming at V came to 0 bases and at J to 6 bases, leaving 9 bases not matched to a gene. The CDR3 length is 17 residues. CDR1 and CDR2 (germline): SGHDN, FVKESK.

The V and J genes are TRBV9 and TRBJ2-7, with a tentative D call TRBD2 (5 bases). The germline V gene has CDR1 SGDLS and CDR2 YYNGEE. V was pared by 3 bases and J by 5 bases, with 18 bases between. The CDR3 extends over 15 amino acids. The CDR3 sequence is CASSAGSEVGDEQYF. The CDR3 nucleotides are TGTGCCAGCAGCGCGGGGTCAGAAGTTGGCGACGAGCAGTACTTC.